This T cell receptor (beta chain) was profiled in a study of shared clonotypes between healthy human individuals. General study results and limits: For naive CD4 cells, roughly 5% of clonotypes were shared across a few donors. Naive subsets generally had larger estimated richness than memory subsets.

Donors, healthy HIV-negative adults, lacked recent acute infections or vaccinations. The germline CDR1 and CDR2 sequences are SGHKS and YYEKEE (reference sequence). Losses at the gene ends were 5 bases for V and 6 bases for J; bases not matched to a gene: 11. The CDR3 extends over 14 amino acids. The table came from immunoSEQ multiplex PCR; TCRdb's copy has only in-frame clones and leaves some out. This sample yields a few million clones, of which approximately 93% are seen a single time; 0.35% to 0.5% belongs to the top ten. In the case of this clone: Its antigen is currently unknown.

The rearrangement joins TRBV5-5 to TRBJ2-7, with 7 bases matching TRBD2. Sequences were obtained from naive CD4+ T cells from PBMCs. Sample subset: CD45RA+ positively selected. The receptor was derived from a man aged 18 to 29 in good health. Some clones in this sample may be carry-over from other donors' samples. Written as DNA, the CDR3 is TGTGCCAGCAGTGCCTGGGCGGGAGCGGTCGAGCAGTACTTC. Amino acid sequence: CASSAWAGAVEQYF.